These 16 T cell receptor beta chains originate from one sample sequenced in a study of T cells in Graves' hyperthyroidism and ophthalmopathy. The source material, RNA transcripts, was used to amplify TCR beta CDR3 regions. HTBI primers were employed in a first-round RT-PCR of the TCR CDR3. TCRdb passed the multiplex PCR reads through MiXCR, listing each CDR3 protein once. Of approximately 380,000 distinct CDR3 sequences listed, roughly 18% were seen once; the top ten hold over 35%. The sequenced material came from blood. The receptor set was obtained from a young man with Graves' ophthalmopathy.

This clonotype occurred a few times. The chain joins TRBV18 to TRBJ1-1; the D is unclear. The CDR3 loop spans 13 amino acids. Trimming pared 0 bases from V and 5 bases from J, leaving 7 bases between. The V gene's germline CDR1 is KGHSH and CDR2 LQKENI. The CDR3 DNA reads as TGTGCCAGCTCACCACCGTCAGTAACTGAAGCTTTCTTT. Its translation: CASSPPSVTEAFF. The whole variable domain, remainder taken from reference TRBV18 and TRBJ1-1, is NAGVMQNPRHLVRRRGQEARLRCSPMKGHSHVYWYRQLPEEGLKFMVYLQKENIIDESGMPKERFSAEFPKEGPSILRIQQVVRGDSAAYFCASSPPSVTEAFFGQGTRLTVV.

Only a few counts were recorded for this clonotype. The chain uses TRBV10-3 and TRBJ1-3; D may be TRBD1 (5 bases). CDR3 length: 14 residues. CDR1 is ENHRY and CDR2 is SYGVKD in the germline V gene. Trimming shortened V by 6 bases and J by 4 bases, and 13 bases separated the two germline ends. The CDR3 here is CAIRVAREGNTIYF. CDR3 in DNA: TGTGCCATCAGAGTCGCCAGGGAGGGAAACACCATATATTTT.

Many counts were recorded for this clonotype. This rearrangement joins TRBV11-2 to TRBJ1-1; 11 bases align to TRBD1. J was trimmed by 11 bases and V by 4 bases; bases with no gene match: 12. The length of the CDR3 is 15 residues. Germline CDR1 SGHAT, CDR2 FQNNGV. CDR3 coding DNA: TGTGCCAGCAGCTGGGGACTGGACAGGGGGCGGCTGGCTTTCTTT. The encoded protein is CASSWGLDRGRLAFF.

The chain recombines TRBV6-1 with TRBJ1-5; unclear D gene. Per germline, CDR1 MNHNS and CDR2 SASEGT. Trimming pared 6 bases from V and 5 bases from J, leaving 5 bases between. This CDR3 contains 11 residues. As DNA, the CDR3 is TGTGCCAGCAGGGCGGATCAGCCCCAGCATTTT. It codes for CASRADQPQHF.

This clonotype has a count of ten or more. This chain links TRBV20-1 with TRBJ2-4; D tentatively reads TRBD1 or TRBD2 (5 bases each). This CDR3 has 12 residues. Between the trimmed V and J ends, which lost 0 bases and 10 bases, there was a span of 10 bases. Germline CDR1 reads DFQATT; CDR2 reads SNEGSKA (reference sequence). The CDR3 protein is CSARDEGPIQYF. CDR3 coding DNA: TGCAGTGCTAGAGATGAGGGGCCTATTCAGTACTTC.

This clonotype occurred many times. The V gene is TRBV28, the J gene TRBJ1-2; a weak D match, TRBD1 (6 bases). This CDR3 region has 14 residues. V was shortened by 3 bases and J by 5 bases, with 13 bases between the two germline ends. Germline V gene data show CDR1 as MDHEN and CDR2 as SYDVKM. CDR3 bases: TGTGCCAGCAGTTTTTGGACAGTAAATTATGGCTACACCTTC. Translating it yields CASSFWTVNYGYTF.

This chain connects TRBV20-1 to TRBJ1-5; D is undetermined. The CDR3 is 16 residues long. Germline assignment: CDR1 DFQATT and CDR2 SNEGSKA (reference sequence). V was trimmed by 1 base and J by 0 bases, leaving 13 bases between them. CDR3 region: CSARGTPGLSNQPQHF. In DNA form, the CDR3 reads TGCAGTGCTAGAGGGACCCCGGGTCTTAGCAATCAGCCCCAGCATTTT.

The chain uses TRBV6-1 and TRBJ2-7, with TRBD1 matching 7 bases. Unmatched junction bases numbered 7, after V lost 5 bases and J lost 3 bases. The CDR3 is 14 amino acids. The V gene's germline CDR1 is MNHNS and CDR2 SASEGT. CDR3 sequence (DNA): TGTGCCAGCAGTCCCCGACAGGGTTACTACGAGCAGTACTTC. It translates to CASSPRQGYYEQYF.

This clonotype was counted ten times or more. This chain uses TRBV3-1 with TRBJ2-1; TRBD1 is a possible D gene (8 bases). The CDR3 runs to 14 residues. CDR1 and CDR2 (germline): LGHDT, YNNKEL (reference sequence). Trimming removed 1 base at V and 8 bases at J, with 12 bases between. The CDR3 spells CASSQGTGRDEQFF. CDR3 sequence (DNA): TGTGCCAGCAGCCAAGGGACAGGGAGGGATGAGCAGTTCTTC.

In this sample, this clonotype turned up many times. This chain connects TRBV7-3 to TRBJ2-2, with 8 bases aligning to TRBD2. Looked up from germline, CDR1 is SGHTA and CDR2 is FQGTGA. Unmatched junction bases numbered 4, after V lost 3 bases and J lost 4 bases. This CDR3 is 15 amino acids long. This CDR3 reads CASSLGGGSTGELFF. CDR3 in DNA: TGTGCCAGCAGCTTGGGCGGGGGGTCCACCGGGGAGCTGTTTTTT.

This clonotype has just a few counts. The CDR3 DNA reads TGTGCCAGCAGCTTAAGTTCGAACTATGGCTACACCTTC. Protein: CASSLSSNYGYTF. The rearrangement links TRBV13 to TRBJ1-2, with D unresolved. CDR3 size: 13 residues. Germline CDR1 PRHDT, CDR2 FYEKMQ (reference sequence). The ends were cut back, 2 bases at V and 2 bases at J, with 6 bases in the middle.

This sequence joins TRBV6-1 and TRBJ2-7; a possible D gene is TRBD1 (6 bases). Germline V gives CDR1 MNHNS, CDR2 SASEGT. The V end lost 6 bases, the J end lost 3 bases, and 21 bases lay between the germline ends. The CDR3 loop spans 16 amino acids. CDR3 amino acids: CASRDAFTGLNYEQYF. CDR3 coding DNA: TGTGCCAGCAGGGACGCTTTTACAGGGTTAAACTACGAGCAGTACTTC.

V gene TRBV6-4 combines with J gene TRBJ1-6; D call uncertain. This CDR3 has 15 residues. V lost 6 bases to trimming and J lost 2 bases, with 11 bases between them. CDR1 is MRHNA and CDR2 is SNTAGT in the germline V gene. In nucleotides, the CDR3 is TGTGCCAGCAGCCCTCAGGCTGCCTATAATTCACCCCTCCACTTT. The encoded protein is CASSPQAAYNSPLHF.

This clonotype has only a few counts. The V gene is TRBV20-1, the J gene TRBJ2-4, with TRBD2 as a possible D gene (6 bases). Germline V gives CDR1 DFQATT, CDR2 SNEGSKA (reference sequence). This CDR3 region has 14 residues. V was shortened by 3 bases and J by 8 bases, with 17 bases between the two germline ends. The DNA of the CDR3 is TGCAGTGCTAGTATTGGCGGGGAAGGGGACATTCAGTACTTC. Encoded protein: CSASIGGEGDIQYF.

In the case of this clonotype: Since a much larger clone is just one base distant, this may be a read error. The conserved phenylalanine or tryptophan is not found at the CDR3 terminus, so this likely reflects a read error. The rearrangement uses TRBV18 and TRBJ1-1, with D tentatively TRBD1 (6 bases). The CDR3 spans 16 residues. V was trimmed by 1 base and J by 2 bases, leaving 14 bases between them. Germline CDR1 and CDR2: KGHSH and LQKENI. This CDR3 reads CASSPQGYRANTEAFL. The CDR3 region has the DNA TGTGCCAGCTCACCACAAGGCTACAGGGCCAACACTGAAGCTTTCCTT.

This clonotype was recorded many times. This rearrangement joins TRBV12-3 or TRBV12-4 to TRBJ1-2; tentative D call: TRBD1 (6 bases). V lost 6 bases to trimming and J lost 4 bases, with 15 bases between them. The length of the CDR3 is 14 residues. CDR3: CASSPNQGIYGYTF. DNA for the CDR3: TGTGCCAGCAGCCCTAATCAGGGGATCTATGGCTACACCTTC.